Listed below are T cell receptor beta chains from one sample, sequenced in a study of memory CD4+ T cells and cytomegalovirus serostatus. This table comes from immunoSEQ multiplex PCR, and its TCRdb copy is limited to in-frame clones, with some not included. Of 61,000 or so clones detected, around 80% appear once; the ten largest clones hold 0.5% to 0.6%. Sequenced: memory CD4+ T cells from blood. Receptors originate from an adult in good health and CMV-seronegative. Some clones in this sample may be carry-over from other donors' samples. The CDR3 runs from the conserved cysteine through the conserved F or W. A D gene is named only where the DNA matches it firmly. Clone size is given for some rows only: seen once, a few or many times, or a class if the clone is expanded.

clone_size	d_call	v_call	j_call	cdr3_nt	cdr3_aa
.	TRBD2	TRBV29-1	TRBJ2-3	TGCAGCGTTGACCCGACTAGCGGGAGAGGAGATACGCAGTATTTT	CSVDPTSGRGDTQYF
.	.	TRBV6-5	TRBJ1-2	TGTGCCAGCAGTTCCTTCGACAGGATCCGCTATGGCTACACCTTC	CASSSFDRIRYGYTF
.	TRBD2	TRBV7-9	TRBJ2-7	TGTGCCAGCAGCCCTACTAGCGGGAGAGTCTACGAGCAGTACTTC	CASSPTSGRVYEQYF
.	.	TRBV7-8	TRBJ1-1	TGTGCCAGCAGCTTACGCAGGGAGGCTGAAGCTTTCTTT	CASSLRREAEAFF
once	.	TRBV6-5	TRBJ2-7	TGTGCCAGCAGTTACGCTTACAGCTACGAGCAGTACTTC	CASSYAYSYEQYF
.	.	TRBV5-4	TRBJ2-2	TGTGCCAGCAGCTTGCGGCTTACCGGGGAGCTGTTTTTT	CASSLRLTGELFF
.	.	TRBV5-1	TRBJ1-2	TGCGCCAGCAGCTTGGCAGGGGAGGGTGGCTACACCTTC	CASSLAGEGGYTF
.	.	TRBV6-5	TRBJ1-1	TGTGCCAGCAGTGAAAGACGGTTGAACACTGAAGCTTTCTTT	CASSERRLNTEAFF
.	.	TRBV21-1	TRBJ1-1	TGTGCCAGCAACCAGGGACGCGGGAACACTGAAGCTTTCTTT	CASNQGRGNTEAFF
.	TRBD1	TRBV18	TRBJ2-4	TGTGCCAGCTCACCAGGGACAGGGGAGTGGAAGAGAGCCAAAAACATTCAGTACTTC	CASSPGTGEWKRAKNIQYF
.	.	TRBV19	TRBJ1-5	TGTGCCAGTACTCCTAAAGGTAGCAATCAGCCCCAGCATTTT	CASTPKGSNQPQHF
.	TRBD1	TRBV19	TRBJ2-1	TGTGCCAGTAGTATAACAGGGGGATCGTACAATGAGCAGTTCTTC	CASSITGGSYNEQFF
.	.	TRBV4-1	TRBJ2-7	TGCGCCAGCAGCCAACTGGGACAAATCCTCTACGAGCAGTACTTC	CASSQLGQILYEQYF
once	.	TRBV7-2	TRBJ2-7	TGTGCCAGCAGCTTAGGGCAGCACTACGAGCAGTACTTC	CASSLGQHYEQYF